A selection of T cell receptor beta chains follows, all from one sample in a study of shared clonotypes between healthy human individuals. The repertoire was sequenced with immunoSEQ multiplex PCR; TCRdb's copy has only in-frame clones and lacks some. The top ten hold 0.11% to 0.15% of the sample, which has millions of clones, around 94% seen once. The sample comprised naive CD4+ T cells sorted from blood. The source of these receptors is a young man in good health. CDR3s include the opening cysteine and the closing phenylalanine or tryptophan. D genes are given only for firm matches. Clone size is not always given. Where it is, it says once, few, many or a class for expanded clones.

J gene | V gene | D gene | clone size | CDR3 DNA | CDR3 protein
TRBJ2-3 | TRBV6-5 | - | - | TGTGCCAGCAGCCGCGGGGCCCCACCCGATACGCAGTATTTT | CASSRGAPPDTQYF
TRBJ2-4 | TRBV5-1 | TRBD1 | - | TGCGCCAGCAGCGAGGAACAGGGGTCGAAAAACATTCAGTACTTC | CASSEEQGSKNIQYF
TRBJ2-7 | TRBV11-2 | TRBD1 | - | TGTGCCAGCAGCTTACAGGCAGGGGGCCGCCTCACCTACGAGCAGTACTTC | CASSLQAGGRLTYEQYF
TRBJ1-4 | TRBV4-1 | - | - | TGCGCCAGCAGCCGTTCTGGGCAGGGGATTAATGAAAAACTGTTTTTT | CASSRSGQGINEKLFF
TRBJ2-6 | TRBV5-4 | TRBD1 | - | TGTGCCAGCAGCCTGAGGACAGGTTCTGGGGCCAACGTCCTGACTTTC | CASSLRTGSGANVLTF
TRBJ1-5 | TRBV10-3 | TRBD1 | once | TGTGCCATCAGGGGGACAGGGGGAGATCAGCCCCAGCATTTT | CAIRGTGGDQPQHF
TRBJ2-5 | TRBV2 | - | once | TGTGCCAGCACCCTGGACTACCAAGAGACCCAGTACTTC | CASTLDYQETQYF
TRBJ2-5 | TRBV6-5 | - | - | TGTGCCAGCAGTTCCGGGGGGCGCGGAGAGACCCAGTACTTC | CASSSGGRGETQYF
TRBJ2-7 | TRBV10-2 | - | - | TGCGCCAGCAGTGCAAGCTCCTACGAGCAGTACTTC | CASSASSYEQYF
TRBJ2-7 | TRBV5-4 | - | - | TGTGCCAGCAGCTCAGACAGGTACGAGCAGTACTTC | CASSSDRYEQYF
TRBJ2-1 | TRBV5-1 | TRBD2 | - | TGCGCCAGCAGCATTAGCGGGGGGTCCTACAATGAGCAGTTCTTC | CASSISGGSYNEQFF
TRBJ2-4 | TRBV28 | - | - | TGTGCCAGCAGCCTTAGAACAGGGGCCAAAAACATTCAGTACTTC | CASSLRTGAKNIQYF
TRBJ2-3 | TRBV29-1 | - | - | TGCAGCGTTGCGGAAGTGGGAGATACGCAGTATTTT | CSVAEVGDTQYF
TRBJ1-3 | TRBV5-1 | - | - | TGCGCCAGCAGCTTGGGACAGACTGGAAACACCATATATTTT | CASSLGQTGNTIYF
TRBJ1-1 | TRBV29-1 | - | - | TGCAGCGTTGCTTGGGGTATGAACACTGAAGCTTTCTTT | CSVAWGMNTEAFF
TRBJ1-1 | TRBV11-2 | - | - | TGTGCCAGCAGCTTAAGGGCAGGGATGGCTTTCTTT | CASSLRAGMAFF
TRBJ2-7 | TRBV7-9 | - | once | TGTGCCAGCAGCACGCGACAGGTAATCGAGCAGTACTTC | CASSTRQVIEQYF
TRBJ1-5 | TRBV30 | TRBD1 | few | TGTGCCTGGAGTGTAGGGACAGGGAACAATCAGCCCCAGCATTTT | CAWSVGTGNNQPQHF
TRBJ1-2 | TRBV5-1 | TRBD1 | - | TGCGCCAGCAGCTCCGTCCCGGGACAGATAAATGGCTACACCTTC | CASSSVPGQINGYTF
TRBJ2-5 | TRBV6-6 | - | - | TGTGCCAGCAGTTTGGGCGGCGGGCAGACCCAGTACTTC | CASSLGGGQTQYF
TRBJ1-1 | TRBV11-2 | - | - | TGTGCCAGCAGCTTAGAATTGAACACTGAAGCTTTCTTT | CASSLELNTEAFF
TRBJ2-1 | TRBV10-3 | TRBD1 | - | TGTGCCATCAGCCCAGTCGTTAGGGACAGCTCCTACAATGAGCAGTTCTTC | CAISPVVRDSSYNEQFF
TRBJ2-2 | TRBV11-2 | - | - | TGTGCCAGCAGCTTAGGGACTAAAACCGGGGAGCTGTTTTTT | CASSLGTKTGELFF
TRBJ2-7 | TRBV11-2 | TRBD1 | - | TGTGCCAGCAGCCTGGACAGGGGGCCAACATACGAGCAGTACTTC | CASSLDRGPTYEQYF
TRBJ2-3 | TRBV7-2 | TRBD2 | - | TGTGCCAGCAGCTTGGCGCCTAGCGGGAGGGGTACGCAGTATTTT | CASSLAPSGRGTQYF
TRBJ2-2 | TRBV7-2 | TRBD1 | - | TGTGCCAGCAGCTTAGTTTACGGGACAGCGAACACCGGGGAGCTGTTTTTT | CASSLVYGTANTGELFF
TRBJ1-1 | TRBV5-1 | - | - | TGCGCCAGCAGCTTAGGGAGCACTGAAGCTTTCTTT | CASSLGSTEAFF
TRBJ2-7 | TRBV29-1 | TRBD1 | - | TGCAGCGTGGGGCCGGGACAGGGCTCCTACGAGCAGTACTTC | CSVGPGQGSYEQYF
TRBJ1-1 | TRBV5-1 | - | once | TGCGCCAGCAGCTCCACAGGGACGATAAACACTGAAGCTTTCTTT | CASSSTGTINTEAFF